These T cell receptor beta chains were read from a single sample in a study of cytomegalovirus exposure and HLA in healthy donors. The data were produced by immunoSEQ multiplex PCR, yet TCRdb's version contains in-frame clones alone and is incomplete. The sample gives 40,000 to 45,000 clones, around 64% of which show up once; about 9% is in the top ten. The sequenced material came from PBMCs. The receptors shown here come from a human donor in good health. CDR3s include the opening cysteine and the closing phenylalanine or tryptophan. D genes are given only for firm matches. Clone size appears in some rows only: once, few, many, or a class for an expanded clone.

len: 15
v_gene: TRBV5-1
abundance: .
j_gene: TRBJ2-6
d_gene: .
CDR3nt: TGCGCCAGCAGCTCCACTACTTCTGGGGCCAACGTCCTGACTTTC
CDR3aa: CASSSTTSGANVLTF

len: 14
v_gene: TRBV11-2
abundance: .
j_gene: TRBJ1-1
d_gene: .
CDR3nt: TGTGCCAGCAGCTTAAGTTCAGGGACATATGAAGCTTTCTTT
CDR3aa: CASSLSSGTYEAFF

len: 14
v_gene: TRBV6-1
abundance: .
j_gene: TRBJ2-5
d_gene: TRBD1
CDR3nt: TGTGCCAGCAGTTTCCGGGACAGGGGTGAGACCCAGTACTTC
CDR3aa: CASSFRDRGETQYF

len: 15
v_gene: TRBV4-1
abundance: .
j_gene: TRBJ1-6
d_gene: .
CDR3nt: TGCGCCAGCAATCCCGCCGGGACACGGGGTTCACCCCTCCACTTT
CDR3aa: CASNPAGTRGSPLHF

len: 17
v_gene: TRBV5-1
abundance: .
j_gene: TRBJ2-3
d_gene: TRBD2
CDR3nt: TGCGCCAGCAGCTTGCCCCGGGAGGGGGGGGGCACAGATACGCAGTATTTT
CDR3aa: CASSLPREGGGTDTQYF

len: 14
v_gene: TRBV7-2
abundance: .
j_gene: TRBJ2-5
d_gene: TRBD1
CDR3nt: TGTGCCAGCAGCACACAGGGGGGTTATGAAACCCAGTACTTC
CDR3aa: CASSTQGGYETQYF

len: 15
v_gene: TRBV2
abundance: .
j_gene: TRBJ2-4
d_gene: .
CDR3nt: TGTGCCAGCAGTGCCAACACAGGGAATCTAAACATTCAGTACTTC
CDR3aa: CASSANTGNLNIQYF

len: 14
v_gene: TRBV30
abundance: few
j_gene: TRBJ2-2
d_gene: TRBD2
CDR3nt: TGTGCCAGGGATAGCGGGCGGAACACCGGGGAGCTGTTTTTT
CDR3aa: CARDSGRNTGELFF

len: 14
v_gene: TRBV19
abundance: .
j_gene: TRBJ1-5
d_gene: TRBD1
CDR3nt: TGTGCCAGTAGCGACAGGGCCGCCAATCAGCCCCAGCATTTT
CDR3aa: CASSDRAANQPQHF

len: 12
v_gene: TRBV29-1
abundance: .
j_gene: TRBJ2-7
d_gene: TRBD2
CDR3nt: TGCAGCGTGCGGGGGGAATCCTACGAGCAGTACTTC
CDR3aa: CSVRGESYEQYF

len: 12
v_gene: TRBV11-2
abundance: few
j_gene: TRBJ1-3
d_gene: .
CDR3nt: TGTGCCAGCAAAGCAGGGGGAAACACCATATATTTT
CDR3aa: CASKAGGNTIYF

len: 13
v_gene: TRBV7-8
abundance: .
j_gene: TRBJ2-1
d_gene: TRBD2
CDR3nt: TGTGCCAGCACGGGGGGGGGCTACAATGAGCAGTTCTTC
CDR3aa: CASTGGGYNEQFF